Below, 9 T cell receptor beta chains from the same sample are listed, as sequenced in a study of cytomegalovirus exposure and HLA in healthy donors. Assay used: immunoSEQ multiplex PCR; TCRdb lists only in-frame clones, some missing. The data show about 220,000 clones, approximately 83% seen once. Sequencing was carried out using PBMCs. These receptors came from a woman in her 30s in good health and CMV-seropositive.

This chain connects TRBV30 to TRBJ2-7; D is perhaps TRBD2 (5 bases). Germline loops: CDR1 GTSNPN, CDR2 SVGIG (reference sequence). V lost 2 bases and J 3 bases, leaving 14 bases between the germline ends. The CDR3 is made up of 14 amino acids. This CDR3 is CAWSPGVRYYEQYF. As DNA, the CDR3 is TGTGCCTGGAGTCCCGGGGTCAGATACTACGAGCAGTACTTC.

The gene calls are TRBV10-3 and TRBJ1-2; 10 nucleotides align to TRBD1. The CDR3 sequence is 13 residues long. With V trimmed by 3 bases and J by 7 bases, 2 bases remained unmatched. Germline CDR1 ENHRY, CDR2 SYGVKD. The CDR3 DNA sequence: TGTGCCATCAGTGACCGGGACAGGGGTGGCTACACCTTC. It specifies CAISDRDRGGYTF.

The rearrangement links TRBV28 to TRBJ2-7, with TRBD2 matching over 8 bases. The germline V gene has CDR1 MDHEN and CDR2 SYDVKM. The V segment lost 10 bases and the J segment 7 bases; nucleotides outside the gene matches: 33. This CDR3 is 20 amino acids long. Here the CDR3 DNA reads TGTGCCACCGGAACAACGAGGGGGGACGGAATAACTAGCGGCAGAGAGGAGCAGTACTTC. The encoded protein is CATGTTRGDGITSGREEQYF.

The chain recombines TRBV4-1 with TRBJ1-2; TRBD1 matches 7 bases. Germline-derived CDR1 and CDR2 are MGHRA and YSYEKL. The CDR3 is made up of 14 amino acids. The junction had 4 bases not matched to a gene; V was cut back by 4 bases and J by 2 bases. In DNA form, the CDR3 reads TGCGCCAGCAGCCTCGGACAGGAGAACTATGGCTACACCTTC. Encoded protein: CASSLGQENYGYTF.

V and J are TRBV9 and TRBJ2-7; D unclear. This CDR3 has 15 residues. Per germline, CDR1 SGDLS and CDR2 YYNGEE. The germline V and J ends were trimmed by 2 bases and 0 bases, with 12 bases remaining between them. The DNA of the CDR3 is TGTGCCAGCAGCGTTGGGCAGATGAGCTCCTACGAGCAGTACTTC. This gives the protein CASSVGQMSSYEQYF.

V usage is TRBV30 and J usage is TRBJ2-2; 9 nucleotides line up with TRBD2. The germline gives CDR1 GTSNPN, CDR2 SVGIG (reference sequence). CDR3 length equals 15 residues. V was pared by 8 bases and J by 0 bases, with 7 bases of the junction left unmatched. CDR3 residues: CARRAGGANTGELFF. In DNA, the CDR3 is TGTGCCCGGCGGGCGGGAGGGGCGAACACCGGGGAGCTGTTTTTT.

This clone was detected only a few times. The chain links TRBV7-3 to TRBJ2-2; D perhaps matches TRBD1 (5 bases). Germline CDR1 SGHTA, CDR2 FQGTGA. The CDR3 consists of 14 residues. The V end lost 5 bases, the J end lost 5 bases, and 12 bases lay between the germline ends. This chain's CDR3 is CASSLSRDTGELFF. CDR3 sequence (DNA): TGTGCCAGCAGCCTAAGCAGGGATACCGGGGAGCTGTTTTTT.

V gene TRBV30 combines with J gene TRBJ2-7, with a weak D call TRBD1 (6 bases). The CDR3 has 15 residues. V was cut by 2 bases and J by 5 bases, with 19 bases left in between. Germline V gene lookup returns CDR1 GTSNPN and CDR2 SVGIG (reference sequence). The CDR3 sequence is CAWSHRDKDLHEQYF. CDR3 nucleotide sequence: TGTGCCTGGAGTCATCGGGACAAGGATCTCCACGAGCAGTACTTC.

The gene calls are TRBV27 and TRBJ1-5; the D gene is possibly TRBD1 (5 bases). V was trimmed by 5 bases and J by 11 bases, leaving 13 bases between them. Per germline, CDR1 MNHEY and CDR2 SMNVEV (reference sequence). The CDR3 extends over 12 amino acids. In nucleotides, the CDR3 is TGTGCCAGCAGTGTGCAGGGTGGGTCCCAGCATTTT. Translation gives CASSVQGGSQHF.